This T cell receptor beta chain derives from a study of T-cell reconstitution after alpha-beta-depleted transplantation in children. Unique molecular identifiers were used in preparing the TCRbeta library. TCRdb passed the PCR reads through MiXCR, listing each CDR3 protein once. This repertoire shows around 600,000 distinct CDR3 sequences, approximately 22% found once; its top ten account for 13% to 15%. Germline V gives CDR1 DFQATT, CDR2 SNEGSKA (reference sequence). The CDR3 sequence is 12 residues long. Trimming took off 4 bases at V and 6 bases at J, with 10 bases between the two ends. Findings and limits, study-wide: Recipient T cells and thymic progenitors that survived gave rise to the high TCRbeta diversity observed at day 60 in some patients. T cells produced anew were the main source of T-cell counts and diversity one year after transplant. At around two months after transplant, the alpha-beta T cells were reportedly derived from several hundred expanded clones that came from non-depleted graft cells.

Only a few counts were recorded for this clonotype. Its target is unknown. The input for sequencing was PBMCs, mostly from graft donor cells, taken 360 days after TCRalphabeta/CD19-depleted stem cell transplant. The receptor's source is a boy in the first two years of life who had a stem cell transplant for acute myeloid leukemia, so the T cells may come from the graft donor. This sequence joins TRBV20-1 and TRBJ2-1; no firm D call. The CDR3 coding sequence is TGCAGTGCTAATTCCCCAAGCAATGAGCAGTTCTTC. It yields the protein CSANSPSNEQFF.